The 7 T cell receptor beta chains listed next were all sequenced from one sample in a study of blood T cell repertoires in COVID-19 (dated by TCRdb to the early 2020s). Library method: the immunoSEQ multiplex PCR assay. As stored in TCRdb, this immuneACCESS dataset retains in-frame rearrangements with V and J assigned. A fraction of the clones does not appear; measured against another copy, unresolved V genes explain less than half of the discrepancy, and the remainder lacks a known reason. The sample includes 300,000 to 350,000 clones, with 80% to 90% observed a single time. Jointly, the top ten make up over 4.5% of the sample. Source material: PBMCs or T cells enriched from blood (not recorded which). The receptors derive from a man aged 25-45 years who had recovered from COVID-19.

This chain links TRBV24-1 with TRBJ1-2; D is unclear. The CDR3 sequence is 14 residues long. Trimming cost V 3 bases and J 4 bases, with 11 bases left between them. Germline assignment: CDR1 KGHDR and CDR2 SFDVKD. The CDR3 coding sequence is TGTGCCACCAGTGATCGTTACAGAATCTATGGCTACACCTTC. This gives the protein CATSDRYRIYGYTF.

The CDR3 is CASIGLAGGYNEQFF. Here the CDR3 DNA reads TGTGCCAGCATCGGACTAGCGGGGGGTTACAATGAGCAGTTCTTC. This chain links TRBV6-5 with TRBJ2-1; 14 bases are a match to TRBD2. The junction had 3 bases not matched to a gene; V was cut back by 7 bases and J by 4 bases. The germline gives CDR1 MNHEY, CDR2 SVGAGI. The CDR3 covers 15 residues.

The chain carries TRBV7-9 and TRBJ2-2; 11 positions agree with TRBD2. The V gene end was trimmed by 5 bases and the J gene end by 2 bases; junction bases not matched to a gene: 7. In germline, CDR1 is SEHNR, CDR2 FQNEAQ (reference sequence). The length of the CDR3 is 17 residues. The CDR3 here is CASSVRLAGINTGELFF. The DNA for the CDR3 is TGTGCCAGCAGCGTTAGACTAGCGGGGATCAACACCGGGGAGCTGTTTTTT.

The V gene is TRBV12-3 or TRBV12-4, the J gene TRBJ1-1; possible D gene TRBD1, 6 bases. V was cut by 9 bases and J by 4 bases, with 12 bases left in between. This CDR3 is built from 12 residues. This CDR3 reads CASMRGGTEAFF. In DNA form, the CDR3 reads TGTGCCAGTATGAGGGGGGGCACTGAAGCTTTCTTT.

The rearrangement joins TRBV5-1 to TRBJ1-1, with a tentative D call TRBD1 (5 bases). This CDR3 region has 15 residues. Trimming shortened V by 6 bases and J by 0 bases, and 15 bases separated the two germline ends. CDR1 and CDR2 (germline): SGHRS, YFSETQ. The CDR3 here is CASTVIRGMNTEAFF. CDR3 DNA sequence: TGCGCCAGCACCGTAATTCGGGGGATGAACACTGAAGCTTTCTTT.

The chain couples TRBV5-1 to TRBJ2-5, with TRBD2 as a possible D gene (5 bases). The V and J ends lost 5 bases and 2 bases respectively, with 7 bases between them. The CDR3 contains 12 residues. Germline V gene lookup returns CDR1 SGHRS and CDR2 YFSETQ. This chain's CDR3 is CASSTSQETQYF. The CDR3, as DNA: TGCGCCAGCAGTACTAGTCAAGAGACCCAGTACTTC.

This clone was found once. V is TRBV6-5 and J is TRBJ1-2; D remains ambiguous. The CDR3 runs to 14 residues. Trimming took off 0 bases at V and 4 bases at J, with 9 bases between the two ends. In germline, CDR1 is MNHEY, CDR2 SVGAGI. CDR3 sequence (DNA): TGTGCCAGCAGTTACTCGCCGGGTAGCTATGGCTACACCTTC. Protein product: CASSYSPGSYGYTF.